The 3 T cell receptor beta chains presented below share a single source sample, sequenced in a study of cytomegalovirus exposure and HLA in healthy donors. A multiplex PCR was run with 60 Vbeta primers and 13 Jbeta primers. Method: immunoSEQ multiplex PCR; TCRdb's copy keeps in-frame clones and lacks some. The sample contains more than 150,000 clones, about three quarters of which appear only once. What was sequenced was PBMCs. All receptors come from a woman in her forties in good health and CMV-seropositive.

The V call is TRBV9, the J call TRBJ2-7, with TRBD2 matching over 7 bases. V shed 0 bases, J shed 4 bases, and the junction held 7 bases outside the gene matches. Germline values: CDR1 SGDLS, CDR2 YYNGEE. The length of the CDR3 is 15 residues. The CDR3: CASSVGGGGKYEQYF. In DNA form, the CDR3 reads TGTGCCAGCAGCGTAGGCGGCGGGGGAAAGTACGAGCAGTACTTC.

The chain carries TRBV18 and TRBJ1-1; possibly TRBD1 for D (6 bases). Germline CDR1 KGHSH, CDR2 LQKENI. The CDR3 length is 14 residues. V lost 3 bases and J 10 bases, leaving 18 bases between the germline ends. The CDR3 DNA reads TGTGCCAGCTCACCCCTCGGTGGGGGCGAAGGAGCTTTCTTT. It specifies CASSPLGGGEGAFF. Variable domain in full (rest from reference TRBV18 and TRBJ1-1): NAGVMQNPRHLVRRRGQEARLRCSPMKGHSHVYWYRQLPEEGLKFMVYLQKENIIDESGMPKERFSAEFPKEGPSILRIQQVVRGDSAAYFCASSPLGGGEGAFFGQGTRLTVV.

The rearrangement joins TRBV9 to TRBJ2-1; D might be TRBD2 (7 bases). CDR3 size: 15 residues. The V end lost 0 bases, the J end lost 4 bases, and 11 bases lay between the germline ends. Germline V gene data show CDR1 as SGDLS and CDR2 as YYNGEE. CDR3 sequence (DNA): TGTGCCAGCAGCGTAGGGCGGGGGCCTTACAATGAGCAGTTCTTC. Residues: CASSVGRGPYNEQFF.